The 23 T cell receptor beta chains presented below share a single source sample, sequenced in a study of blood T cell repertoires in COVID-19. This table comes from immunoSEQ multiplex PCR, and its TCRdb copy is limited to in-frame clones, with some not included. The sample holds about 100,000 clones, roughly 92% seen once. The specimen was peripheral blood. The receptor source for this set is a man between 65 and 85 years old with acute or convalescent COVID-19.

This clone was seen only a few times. The CDR3 DNA reads as TGTGCCAGCACCCAAGGGGGCAATGAGCAGTTCTTC. Its translation is CASTQGGNEQFF. This sequence joins TRBV6-5 and TRBJ2-1, with a tentative D call TRBD1 (6 bases). The CDR3 is 12 residues long. The V end was cut by 7 bases, the J end by 6 bases, with 10 bases between. CDR1 and CDR2 from the germline V gene are MNHEY and SVGAGI.

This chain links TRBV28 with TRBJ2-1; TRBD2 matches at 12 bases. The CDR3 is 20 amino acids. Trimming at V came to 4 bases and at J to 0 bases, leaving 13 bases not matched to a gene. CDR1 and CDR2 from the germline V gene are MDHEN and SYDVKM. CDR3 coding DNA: TGTGCCAGCAGTTCCTTCCTAGCGGGAGGGCCCCTGAGCTCCTACAATGAGCAGTTCTTC. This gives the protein CASSSFLAGGPLSSYNEQFF.

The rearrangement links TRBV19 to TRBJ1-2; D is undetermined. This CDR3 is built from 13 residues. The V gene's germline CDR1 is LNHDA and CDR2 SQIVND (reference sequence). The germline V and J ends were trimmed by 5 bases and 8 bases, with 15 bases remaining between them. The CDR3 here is CASSLRERGGYTF. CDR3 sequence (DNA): TGTGCCAGTAGTCTGAGGGAGCGAGGAGGCTACACCTTC. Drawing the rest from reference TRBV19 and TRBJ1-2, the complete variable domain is DGGITQSPKYLFRKEGQNVTLSCEQNLNHDAMYWYRQDPGQGLRLIYYSQIVNDFQKGDIAEGYSVSREKKESFPLTVTSAQKNPTAFYLCASSLRERGGYTFGSGTRLTVV.

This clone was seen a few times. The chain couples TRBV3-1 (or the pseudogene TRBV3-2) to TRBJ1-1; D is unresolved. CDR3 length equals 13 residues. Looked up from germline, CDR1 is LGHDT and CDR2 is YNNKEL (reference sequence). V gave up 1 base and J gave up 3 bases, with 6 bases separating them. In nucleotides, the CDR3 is TGTGCCAGCAGCCAAGTGCTACACACTGAAGCTTTCTTT. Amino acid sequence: CASSQVLHTEAFF.

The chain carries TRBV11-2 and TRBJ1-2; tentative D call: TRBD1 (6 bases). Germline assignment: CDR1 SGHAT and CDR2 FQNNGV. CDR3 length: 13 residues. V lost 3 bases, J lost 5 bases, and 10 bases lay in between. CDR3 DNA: TGTGCCAGCAGCTTCGCGGGGGCTTATGGCTACACCTTC. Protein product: CASSFAGAYGYTF.

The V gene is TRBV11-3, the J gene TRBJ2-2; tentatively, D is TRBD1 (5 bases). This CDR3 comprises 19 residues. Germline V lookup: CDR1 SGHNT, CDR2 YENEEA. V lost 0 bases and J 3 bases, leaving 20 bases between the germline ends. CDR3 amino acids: CASSLDVPFSTVHTGELFF. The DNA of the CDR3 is TGTGCCAGCAGCTTAGATGTTCCCTTCTCGACAGTCCACACCGGGGAGCTGTTTTTT.

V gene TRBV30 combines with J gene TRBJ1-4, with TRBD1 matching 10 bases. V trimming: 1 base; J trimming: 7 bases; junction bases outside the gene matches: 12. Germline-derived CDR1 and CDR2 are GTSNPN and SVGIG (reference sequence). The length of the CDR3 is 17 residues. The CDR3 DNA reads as TGTGCCTGGAGTGGCCCCAATGGACGGGACAGGGGTGAAAAACTGTTTTTT. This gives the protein CAWSGPNGRDRGEKLFF.

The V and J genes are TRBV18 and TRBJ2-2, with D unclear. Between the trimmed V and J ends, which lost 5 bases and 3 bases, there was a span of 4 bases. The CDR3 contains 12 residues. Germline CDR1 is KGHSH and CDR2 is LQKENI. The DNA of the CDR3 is TGTGCCAGCTCAGCGGACACCGGGGAGCTGTTTTTT. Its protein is CASSADTGELFF.

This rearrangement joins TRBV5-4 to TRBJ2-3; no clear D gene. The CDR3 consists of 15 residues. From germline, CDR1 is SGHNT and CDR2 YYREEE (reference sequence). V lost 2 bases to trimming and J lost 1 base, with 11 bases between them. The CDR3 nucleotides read TGTGCCAGCAGCTTCCCCGTATCTGGCACAGATACGCAGTATTTT. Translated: CASSFPVSGTDTQYF.

This chain's CDR3 is CASSSQLYEQYF. The CDR3 bases are TGTGCCAGCAGCAGTCAGTTATACGAGCAGTACTTC. This sequence joins TRBV7-8 and TRBJ2-7, with unresolved D. Germline CDR1 is SGHVS and CDR2 is FQNEAQ. The ends were cut back, 5 bases at V and 4 bases at J, with 9 bases in the middle. The length of the CDR3 is 12 residues. The entire variable domain, with the rest obtained from reference TRBV7-8 and TRBJ2-7, is as follows: GAGVSQSPRYKVAKRGQDVALRCDPISGHVSLFWYQQALGQGPEFLTYFQNEAQLDKSGLPSDRFFAERPEGSVSTLKIQRTQQEDSAVYLCASSSQLYEQYFGPGTRLTVT.

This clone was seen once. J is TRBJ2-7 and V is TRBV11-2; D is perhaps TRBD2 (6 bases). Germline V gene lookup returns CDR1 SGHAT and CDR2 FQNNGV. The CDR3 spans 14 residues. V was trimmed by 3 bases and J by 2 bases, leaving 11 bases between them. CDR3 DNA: TGTGCCAGCAGCTTGGAGCGGGCCCCCTACGAGCAGTACTTC. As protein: CASSLERAPYEQYF.

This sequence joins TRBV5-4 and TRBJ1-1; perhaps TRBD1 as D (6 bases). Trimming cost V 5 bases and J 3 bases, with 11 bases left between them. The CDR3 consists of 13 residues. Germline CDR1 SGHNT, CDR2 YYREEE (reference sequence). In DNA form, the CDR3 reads TGTGCCAGCAGATCACAGGGACACACTGAAGCTTTCTTT. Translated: CASRSQGHTEAFF. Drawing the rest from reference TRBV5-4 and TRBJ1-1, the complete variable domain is ETGVTQSPTHLIKTRGQQVTLRCSSQSGHNTVSWYQQALGQGPQFIFQYYREEENGRGNFPPRFSGLQFPNYSSELNVNALELDDSALYLCASRSQGHTEAFFGQGTRLTVV.

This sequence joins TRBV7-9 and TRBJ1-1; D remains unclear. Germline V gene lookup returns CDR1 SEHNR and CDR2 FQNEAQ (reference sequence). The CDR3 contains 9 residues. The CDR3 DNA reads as TGTGCGGCAGGATTAAAAGCTTTCTTT. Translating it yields CAAGLKAFF.

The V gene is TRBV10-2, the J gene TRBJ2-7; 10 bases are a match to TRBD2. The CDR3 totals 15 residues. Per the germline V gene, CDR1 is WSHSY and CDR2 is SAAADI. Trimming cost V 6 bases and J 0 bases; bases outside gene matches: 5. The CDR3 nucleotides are TGCGCCAGCAGAAGACTAGCGGGTCGCTCCTACGAGCAGTACTTC. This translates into CASRRLAGRSYEQYF.

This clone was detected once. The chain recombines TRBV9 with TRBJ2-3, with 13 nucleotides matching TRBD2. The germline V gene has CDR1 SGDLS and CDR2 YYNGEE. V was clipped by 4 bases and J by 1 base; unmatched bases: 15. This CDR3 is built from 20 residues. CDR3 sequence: CASSPEGLAGYSGGTDTQYF. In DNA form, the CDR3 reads TGTGCCAGCAGCCCAGAGGGACTAGCGGGATATTCTGGGGGCACAGATACGCAGTATTTT.

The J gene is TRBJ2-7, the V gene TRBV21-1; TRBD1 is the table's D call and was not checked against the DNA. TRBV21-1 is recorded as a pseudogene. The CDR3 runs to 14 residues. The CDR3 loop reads CASWRTGDSYEQYF. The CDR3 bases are TGTGCCAGCTGGAGGACAGGGGACTCCTACGAGCAGTACTTC.

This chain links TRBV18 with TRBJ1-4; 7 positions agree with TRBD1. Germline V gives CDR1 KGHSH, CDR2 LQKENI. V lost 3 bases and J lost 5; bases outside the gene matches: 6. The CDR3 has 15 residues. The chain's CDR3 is CASSPNRGRNEKLFF. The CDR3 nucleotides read TGTGCCAGCTCACCGAACAGGGGACGGAATGAAAAACTGTTTTTT.

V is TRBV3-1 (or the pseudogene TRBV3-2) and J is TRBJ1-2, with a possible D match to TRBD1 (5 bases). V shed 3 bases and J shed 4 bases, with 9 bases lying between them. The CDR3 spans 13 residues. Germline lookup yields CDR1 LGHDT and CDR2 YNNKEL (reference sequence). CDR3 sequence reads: CASSHQGSYGYTF. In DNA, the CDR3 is TGTGCCAGCAGCCATCAGGGATCCTATGGCTACACCTTC.

This CDR3 reads CSDGGGNTEAFF. CDR3 nucleotide sequence: TGCAGCGATGGCGGGGGGAACACTGAAGCTTTCTTT. This chain joins TRBV29-1 and TRBJ1-1, with D maybe TRBD1 (5 bases). Trimming took off 7 bases at V and 1 base at J, with 10 bases between the two ends. The CDR3 is made up of 12 amino acids. In germline, CDR1 is SQVTM, CDR2 ANQGSEA.

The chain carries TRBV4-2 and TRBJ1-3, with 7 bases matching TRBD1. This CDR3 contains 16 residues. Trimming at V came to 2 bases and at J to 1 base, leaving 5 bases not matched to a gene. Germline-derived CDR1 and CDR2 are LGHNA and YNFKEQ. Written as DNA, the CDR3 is TGTGCCAGCAGCCAAACAGGGGACATTTCTGGAAACACCATATATTTT. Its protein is CASSQTGDISGNTIYF.

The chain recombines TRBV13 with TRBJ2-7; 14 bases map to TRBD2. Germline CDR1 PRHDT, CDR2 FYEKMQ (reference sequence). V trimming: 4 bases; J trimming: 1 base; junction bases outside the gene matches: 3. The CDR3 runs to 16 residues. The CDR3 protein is CASSSTSGRASYEQYF. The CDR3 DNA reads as TGTGCCAGCAGCTCGACTAGCGGGAGGGCGTCCTACGAGCAGTACTTC.

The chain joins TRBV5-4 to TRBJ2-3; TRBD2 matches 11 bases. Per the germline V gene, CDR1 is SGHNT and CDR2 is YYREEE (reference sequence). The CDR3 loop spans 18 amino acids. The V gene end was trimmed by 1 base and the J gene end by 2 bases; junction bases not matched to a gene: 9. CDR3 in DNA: TGTGCCAGCAGCTTGATCCGACTAGCGGGATTACACACAGATACGCAGTATTTT. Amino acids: CASSLIRLAGLHTDTQYF. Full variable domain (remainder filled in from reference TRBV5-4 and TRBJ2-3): ETGVTQSPTHLIKTRGQQVTLRCSSQSGHNTVSWYQQALGQGPQFIFQYYREEENGRGNFPPRFSGLQFPNYSSELNVNALELDDSALYLCASSLIRLAGLHTDTQYFGPGTRLTVL.

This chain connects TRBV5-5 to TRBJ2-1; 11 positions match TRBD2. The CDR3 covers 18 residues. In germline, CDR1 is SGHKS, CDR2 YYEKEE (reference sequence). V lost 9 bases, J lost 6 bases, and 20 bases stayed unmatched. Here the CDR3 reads CATAQLAGVGAQGNEQFF. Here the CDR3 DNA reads TGTGCCACCGCACAACTAGCGGGAGTTGGGGCTCAGGGCAATGAGCAGTTCTTC.